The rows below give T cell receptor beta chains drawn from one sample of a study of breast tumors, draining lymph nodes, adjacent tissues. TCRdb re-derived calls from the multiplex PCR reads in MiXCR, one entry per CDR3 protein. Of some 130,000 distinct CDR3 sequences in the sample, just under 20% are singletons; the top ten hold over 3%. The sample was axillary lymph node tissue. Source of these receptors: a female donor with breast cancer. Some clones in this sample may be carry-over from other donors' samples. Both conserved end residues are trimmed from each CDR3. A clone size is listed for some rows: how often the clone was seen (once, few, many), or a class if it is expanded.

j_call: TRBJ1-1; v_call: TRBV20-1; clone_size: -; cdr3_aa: SASWSGGNTEAF
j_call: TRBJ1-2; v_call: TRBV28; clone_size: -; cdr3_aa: ASSYRGVDYGYT
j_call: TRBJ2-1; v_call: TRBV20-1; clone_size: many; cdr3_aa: STSGGNEQF
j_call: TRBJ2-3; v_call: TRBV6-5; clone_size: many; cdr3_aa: ASRGLAGATEYTQY
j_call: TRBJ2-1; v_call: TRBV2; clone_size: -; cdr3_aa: ASTDRQGSDEQF
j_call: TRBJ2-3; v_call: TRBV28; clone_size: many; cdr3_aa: ASSLWGARTDTQY
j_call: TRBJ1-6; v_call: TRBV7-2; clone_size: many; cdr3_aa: ASSSGGRASNSPLH
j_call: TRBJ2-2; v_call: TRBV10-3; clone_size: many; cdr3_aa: AISKRLAGAGELF
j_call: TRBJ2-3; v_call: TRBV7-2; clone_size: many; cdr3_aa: ASSLTRSTDTQY
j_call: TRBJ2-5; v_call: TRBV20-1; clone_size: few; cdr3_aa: SARDGRLAGGRETQY
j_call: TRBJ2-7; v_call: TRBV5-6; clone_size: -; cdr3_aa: ASSFTTSGGFYEQC
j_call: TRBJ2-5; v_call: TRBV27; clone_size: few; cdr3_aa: ASSSRTGRQETQY
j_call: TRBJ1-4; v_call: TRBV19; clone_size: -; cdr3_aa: ASSPPGKLF
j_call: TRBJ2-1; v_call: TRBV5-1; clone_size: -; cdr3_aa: ASSLSLNNEQF
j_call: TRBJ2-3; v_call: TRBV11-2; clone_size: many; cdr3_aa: ASSVGVGSTDTQY
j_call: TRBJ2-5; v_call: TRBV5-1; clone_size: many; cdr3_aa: ASRGGRTGGLETQY
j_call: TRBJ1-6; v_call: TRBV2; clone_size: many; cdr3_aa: ASSESSPGQGYSPLH
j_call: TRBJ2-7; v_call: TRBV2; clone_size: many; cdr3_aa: ASSVGQTYEQY
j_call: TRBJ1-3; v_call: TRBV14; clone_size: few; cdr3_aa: ASSQVGGGSSGDTIY
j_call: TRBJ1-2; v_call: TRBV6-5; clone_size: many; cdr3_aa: ASSYSAGMDYGYT
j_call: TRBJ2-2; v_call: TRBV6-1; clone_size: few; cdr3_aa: ASSELKWSGELF
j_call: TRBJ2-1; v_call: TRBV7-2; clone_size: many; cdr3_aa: ASSLELDSYNEQF
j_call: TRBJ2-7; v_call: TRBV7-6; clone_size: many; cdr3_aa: ASSRPYEQY
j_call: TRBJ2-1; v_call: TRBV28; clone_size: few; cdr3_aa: ASSPRGLAGVYEQF
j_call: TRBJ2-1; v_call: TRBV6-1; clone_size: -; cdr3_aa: ASRTYGGNEQF
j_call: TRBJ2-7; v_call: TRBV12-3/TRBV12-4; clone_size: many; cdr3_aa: ASSLIREQC
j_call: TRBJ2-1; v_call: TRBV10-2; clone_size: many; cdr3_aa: ASSTGGDEQF
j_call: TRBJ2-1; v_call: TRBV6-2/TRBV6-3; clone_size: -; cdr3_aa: ASSCKGRIAYNEQF
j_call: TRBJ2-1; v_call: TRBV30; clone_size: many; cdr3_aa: AWSLGALYNEQF
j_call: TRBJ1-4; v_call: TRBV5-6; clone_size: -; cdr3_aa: ASGVRSGTVNEKLF
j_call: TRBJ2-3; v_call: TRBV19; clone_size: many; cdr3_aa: ASSGITSGGLDTQY
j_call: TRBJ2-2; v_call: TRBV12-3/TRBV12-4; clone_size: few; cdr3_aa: ASRPSRAGNTGELF
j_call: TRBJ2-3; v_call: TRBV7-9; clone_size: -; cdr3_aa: ASSPTSVASTDTQY
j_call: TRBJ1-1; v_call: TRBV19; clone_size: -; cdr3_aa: ASSISVGATEAF
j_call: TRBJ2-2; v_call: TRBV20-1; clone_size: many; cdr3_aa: SARDFDGVETGELF
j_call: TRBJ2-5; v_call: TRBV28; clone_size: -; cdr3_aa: ASGDRISPQY
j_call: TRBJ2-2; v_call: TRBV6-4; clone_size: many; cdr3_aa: ASSPGTSAGEVTGELF
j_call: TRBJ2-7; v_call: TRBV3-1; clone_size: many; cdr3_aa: ASSSEGLAFGEQY
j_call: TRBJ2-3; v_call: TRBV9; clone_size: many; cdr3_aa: ASSADSYSTDTQY
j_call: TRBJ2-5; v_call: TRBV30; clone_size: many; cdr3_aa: AWSGPGTVLETQY
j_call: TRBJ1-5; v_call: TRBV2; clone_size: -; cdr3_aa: VSRMSEGNQPRH
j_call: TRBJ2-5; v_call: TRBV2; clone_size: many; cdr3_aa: ASSPSWGGETQY
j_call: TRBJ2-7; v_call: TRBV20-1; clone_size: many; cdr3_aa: SARGTSGGGEQY
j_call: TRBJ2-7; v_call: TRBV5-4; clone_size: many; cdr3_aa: ASSLKSGGPSSYEQY
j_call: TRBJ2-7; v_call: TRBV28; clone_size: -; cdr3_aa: ASLGTSGRAWYEQY
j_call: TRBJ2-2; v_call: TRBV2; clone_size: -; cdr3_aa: ASSPLRTGSTGELF
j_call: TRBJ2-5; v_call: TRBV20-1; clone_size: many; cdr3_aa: SAAGTLSSVLETQY
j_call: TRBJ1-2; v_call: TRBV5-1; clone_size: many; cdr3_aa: ASSQQDGYGYT